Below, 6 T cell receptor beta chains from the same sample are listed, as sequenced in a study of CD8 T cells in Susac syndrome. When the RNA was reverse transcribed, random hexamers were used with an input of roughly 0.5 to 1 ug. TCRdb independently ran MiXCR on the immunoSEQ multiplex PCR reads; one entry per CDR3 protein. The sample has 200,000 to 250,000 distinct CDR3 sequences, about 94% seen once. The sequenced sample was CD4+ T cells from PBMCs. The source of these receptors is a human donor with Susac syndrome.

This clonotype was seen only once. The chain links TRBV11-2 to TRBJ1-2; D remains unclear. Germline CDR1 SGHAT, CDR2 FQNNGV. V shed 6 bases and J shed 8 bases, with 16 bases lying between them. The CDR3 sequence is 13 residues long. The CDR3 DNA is TGTGCCAGCAGTTGGAATACGGGTGGGGGCTACACCTTC. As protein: CASSWNTGGGYTF.

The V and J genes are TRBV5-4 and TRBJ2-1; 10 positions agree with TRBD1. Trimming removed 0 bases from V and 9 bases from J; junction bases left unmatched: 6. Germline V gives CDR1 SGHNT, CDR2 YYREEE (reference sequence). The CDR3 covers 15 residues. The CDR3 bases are TGTGCCAGCAGCTTGGGGGACAGGGGTCGGCGTGAGCAGTTCTTC. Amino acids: CASSLGDRGRREQFF.

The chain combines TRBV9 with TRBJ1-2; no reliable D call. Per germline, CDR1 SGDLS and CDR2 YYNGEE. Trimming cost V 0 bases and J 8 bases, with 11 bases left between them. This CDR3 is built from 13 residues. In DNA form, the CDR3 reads TGTGCCAGCAGCGTAGAAAGGCGCGGGGGCTACACCTTC. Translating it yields CASSVERRGGYTF.

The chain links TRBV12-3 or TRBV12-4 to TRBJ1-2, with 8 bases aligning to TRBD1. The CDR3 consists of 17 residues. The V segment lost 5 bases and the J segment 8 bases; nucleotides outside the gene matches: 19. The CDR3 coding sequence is TGTGCCAGCAGTCCTTGGACAGGGACGGGGGTAGGAAGCGGCTACACCTTC. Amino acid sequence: CASSPWTGTGVGSGYTF.

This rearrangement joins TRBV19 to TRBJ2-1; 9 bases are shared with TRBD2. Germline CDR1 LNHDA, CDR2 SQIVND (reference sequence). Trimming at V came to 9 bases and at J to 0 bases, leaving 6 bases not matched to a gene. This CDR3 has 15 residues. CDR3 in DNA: TGTGCCAGCCGACTAGCGGTAAGCTCCTACAATGAGCAGTTCTTC. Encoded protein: CASRLAVSSYNEQFF.

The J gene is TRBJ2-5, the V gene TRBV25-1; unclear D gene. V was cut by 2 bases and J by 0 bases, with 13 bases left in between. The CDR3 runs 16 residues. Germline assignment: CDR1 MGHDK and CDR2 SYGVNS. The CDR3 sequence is CASSEKRRTYQETQYF. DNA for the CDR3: TGTGCCAGCAGTGAAAAGCGCCGGACGTACCAAGAGACCCAGTACTTC.